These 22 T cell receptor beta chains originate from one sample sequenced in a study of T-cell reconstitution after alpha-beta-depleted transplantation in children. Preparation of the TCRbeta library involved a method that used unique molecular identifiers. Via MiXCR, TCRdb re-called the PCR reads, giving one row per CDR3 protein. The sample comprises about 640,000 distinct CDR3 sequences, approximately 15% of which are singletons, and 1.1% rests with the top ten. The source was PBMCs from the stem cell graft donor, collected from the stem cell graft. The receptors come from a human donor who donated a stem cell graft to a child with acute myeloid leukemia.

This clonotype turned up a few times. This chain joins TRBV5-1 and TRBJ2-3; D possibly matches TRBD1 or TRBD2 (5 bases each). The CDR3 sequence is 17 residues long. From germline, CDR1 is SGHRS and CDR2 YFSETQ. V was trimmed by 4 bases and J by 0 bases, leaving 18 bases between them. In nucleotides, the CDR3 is TGCGCCAGCAGCCCCAAAGTTGGGGGACCAAGCACAGATACGCAGTATTTT. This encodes CASSPKVGGPSTDTQYF.

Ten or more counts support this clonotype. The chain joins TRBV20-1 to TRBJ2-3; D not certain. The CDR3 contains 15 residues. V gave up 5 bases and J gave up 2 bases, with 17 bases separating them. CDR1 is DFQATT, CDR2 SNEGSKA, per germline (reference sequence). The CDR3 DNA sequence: TGCAGTGCTGAGAAGGGCGCGTACCCCACAGATACGCAGTATTTT. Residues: CSAEKGAYPTDTQYF.

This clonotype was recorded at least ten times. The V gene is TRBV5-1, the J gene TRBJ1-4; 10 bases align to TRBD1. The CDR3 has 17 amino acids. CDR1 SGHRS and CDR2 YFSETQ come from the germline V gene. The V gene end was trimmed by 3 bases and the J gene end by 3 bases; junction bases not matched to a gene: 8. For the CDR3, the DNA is TGCGCCAGCAGCTCCCAGGACAGGGGGACGTCTAATGAAAAACTGTTTTTT. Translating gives CASSSQDRGTSNEKLFF. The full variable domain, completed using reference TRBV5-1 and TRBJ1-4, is KAGVTQTPRYLIKTRGQQVTLSCSPISGHRSVSWYQQTPGQGLQFLFEYFSETQRNKGNFPGRFSGRQFSNSRSEMNVSTLELGDSALYLCASSSQDRGTSNEKLFFGSGTQLSVL.

The CDR3 coding sequence is TGTGCCAGCAGCAGACTTAACACCGGGGAGCTGTTTTTT. Translation gives CASSRLNTGELFF. V gene TRBV6-2 or TRBV6-3 combines with J gene TRBJ2-2, with D unresolved. Germline assignment: CDR1 MNHEY and CDR2 SVGEGT. V lost 6 bases and J lost 2, with 7 bases in between. This CDR3 is built from 13 residues.

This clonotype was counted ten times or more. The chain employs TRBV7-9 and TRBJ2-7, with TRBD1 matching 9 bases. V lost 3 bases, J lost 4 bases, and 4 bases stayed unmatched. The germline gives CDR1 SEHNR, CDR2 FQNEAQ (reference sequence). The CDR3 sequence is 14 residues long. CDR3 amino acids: CASSFRDRAYEQYF. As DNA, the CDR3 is TGTGCCAGCAGCTTTCGGGACAGGGCTTACGAGCAGTACTTC.

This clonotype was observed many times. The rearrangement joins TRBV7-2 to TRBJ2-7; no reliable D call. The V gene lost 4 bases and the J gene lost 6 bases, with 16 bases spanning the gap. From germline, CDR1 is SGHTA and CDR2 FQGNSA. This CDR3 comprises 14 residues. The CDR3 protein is CASSSIGLRGEQYV. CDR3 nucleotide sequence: TGTGCCAGCAGCTCTATCGGGCTGCGCGGCGAGCAGTACGTC.

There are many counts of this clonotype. The CDR3 loop reads CASSYKGTGGWETQYF. In DNA form, the CDR3 reads TGTGCCAGCAGTTACAAGGGAACAGGGGGCTGGGAGACCCAGTACTTC. The rearrangement joins TRBV6-5 to TRBJ2-5, with 9 bases lining up with TRBD1. Germline CDR1 reads MNHEY; CDR2 reads SVGAGI. CDR3 size: 16 residues. The V and J ends lost 2 bases and 5 bases, in that order; junction bases with no gene match: 9.

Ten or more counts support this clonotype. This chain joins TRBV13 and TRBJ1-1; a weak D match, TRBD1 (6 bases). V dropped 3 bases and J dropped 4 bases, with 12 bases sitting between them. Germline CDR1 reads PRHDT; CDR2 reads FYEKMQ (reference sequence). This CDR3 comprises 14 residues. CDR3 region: CASSLRQEGTEAFF. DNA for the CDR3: TGTGCCAGCAGCTTGAGACAGGAGGGCACTGAAGCTTTCTTT.

The CDR3 DNA sequence: TGTGCCAGCAGTGGGTCCACAGGGGGCTACGAGCAGTACTTC. Its protein is CASSGSTGGYEQYF. This chain links TRBV6-1 with TRBJ2-7, with 8 bases matching TRBD1. Trimming took 4 bases from V and 3 from J; bases not matched to a gene: 5. The CDR3 is 14 residues long. CDR1 is MNHNS, CDR2 SASEGT, per germline.

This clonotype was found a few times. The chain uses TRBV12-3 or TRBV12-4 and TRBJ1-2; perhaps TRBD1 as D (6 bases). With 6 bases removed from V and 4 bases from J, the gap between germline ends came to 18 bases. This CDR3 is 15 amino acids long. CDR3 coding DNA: TGTGCCAGCAGAGAAGGGGCAGGGGAGTTCTATGGCTACACCTTC. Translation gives CASREGAGEFYGYTF.

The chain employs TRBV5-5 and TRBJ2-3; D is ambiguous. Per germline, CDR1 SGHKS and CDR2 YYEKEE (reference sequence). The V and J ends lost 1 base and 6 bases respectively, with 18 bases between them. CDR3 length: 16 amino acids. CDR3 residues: CASSLSQNVRVDTQYF. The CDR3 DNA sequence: TGTGCCAGCAGCTTGAGCCAAAACGTTCGGGTGGATACGCAGTATTTT.

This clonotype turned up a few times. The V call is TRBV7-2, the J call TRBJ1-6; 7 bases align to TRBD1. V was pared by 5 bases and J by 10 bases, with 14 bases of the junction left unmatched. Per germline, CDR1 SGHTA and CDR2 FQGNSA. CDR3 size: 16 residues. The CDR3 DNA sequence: TGTGCCAGCAGCGCGCCCGGGAGGACAGGCGACTCACCCCTCCACTTT. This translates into CASSAPGRTGDSPLHF.

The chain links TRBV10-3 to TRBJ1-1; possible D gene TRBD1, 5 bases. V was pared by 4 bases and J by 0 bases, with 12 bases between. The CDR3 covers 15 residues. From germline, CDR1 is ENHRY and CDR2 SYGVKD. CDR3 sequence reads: CAISGAEGMNTEAFF. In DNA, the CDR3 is TGTGCCATCAGTGGGGCGGAGGGGATGAACACTGAAGCTTTCTTT.

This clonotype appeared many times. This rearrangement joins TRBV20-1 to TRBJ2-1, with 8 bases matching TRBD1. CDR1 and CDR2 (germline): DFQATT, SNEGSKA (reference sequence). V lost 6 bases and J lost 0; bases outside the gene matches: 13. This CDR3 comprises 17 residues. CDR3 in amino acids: CSASDRVSLSSYNEQFF. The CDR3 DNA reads TGCAGTGCCTCGGACAGGGTCAGCCTCAGCTCCTACAATGAGCAGTTCTTC.

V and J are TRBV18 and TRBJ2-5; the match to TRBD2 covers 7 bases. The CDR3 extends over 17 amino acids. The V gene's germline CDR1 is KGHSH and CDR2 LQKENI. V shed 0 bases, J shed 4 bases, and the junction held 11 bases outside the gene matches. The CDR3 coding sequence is TGTGCCAGCTCACCACCGATGCGAGGTGGGAGGGGAGAGACCCAGTACTTC. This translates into CASSPPMRGGRGETQYF.

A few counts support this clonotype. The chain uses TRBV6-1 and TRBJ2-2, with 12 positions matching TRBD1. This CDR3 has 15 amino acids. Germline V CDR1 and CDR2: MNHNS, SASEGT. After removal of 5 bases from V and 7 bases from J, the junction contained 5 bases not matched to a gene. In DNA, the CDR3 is TGTGCCAGCAGTCGGGACAGGGGGCAAATCGGGGAGCTGTTTTTT. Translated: CASSRDRGQIGELFF.

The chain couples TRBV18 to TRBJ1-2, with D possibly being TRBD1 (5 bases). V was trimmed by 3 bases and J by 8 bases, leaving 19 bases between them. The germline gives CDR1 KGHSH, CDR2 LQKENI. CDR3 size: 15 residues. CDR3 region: CASSPPGRESKGYTF. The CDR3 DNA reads TGTGCCAGCTCACCTCCGGGGCGGGAGTCGAAGGGCTACACCTTC.

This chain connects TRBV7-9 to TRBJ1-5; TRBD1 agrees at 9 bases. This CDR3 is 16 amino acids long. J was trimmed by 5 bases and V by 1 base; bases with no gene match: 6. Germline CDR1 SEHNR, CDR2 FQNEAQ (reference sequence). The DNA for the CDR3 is TGTGCCAGCAGCTTAGAGTTGGGACAGGGCTATCAGCCCCAGCATTTT. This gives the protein CASSLELGQGYQPQHF.

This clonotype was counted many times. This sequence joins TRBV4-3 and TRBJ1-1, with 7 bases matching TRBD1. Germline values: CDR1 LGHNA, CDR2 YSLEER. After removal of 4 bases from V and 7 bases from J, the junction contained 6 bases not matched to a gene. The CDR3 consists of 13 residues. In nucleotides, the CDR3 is TGCGCCAGCAGCCTAGAACGGGACAGTGAAGCTTTCTTT. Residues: CASSLERDSEAFF.

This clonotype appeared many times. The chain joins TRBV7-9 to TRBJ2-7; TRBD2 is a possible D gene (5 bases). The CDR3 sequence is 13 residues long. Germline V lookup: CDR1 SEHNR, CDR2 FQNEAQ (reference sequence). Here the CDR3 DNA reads TGTGCCAGCAGTTTAGGTCGGGATTACGAGCAGTACGTC. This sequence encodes CASSLGRDYEQYV.

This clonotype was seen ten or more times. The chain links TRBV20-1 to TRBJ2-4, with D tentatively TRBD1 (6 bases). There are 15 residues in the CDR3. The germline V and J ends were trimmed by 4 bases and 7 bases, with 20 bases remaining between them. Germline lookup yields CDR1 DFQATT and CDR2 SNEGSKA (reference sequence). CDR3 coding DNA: TGCAGTGCTACCGGACAGAACCTAGCCCCGAACATTCAGTACTTC. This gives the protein CSATGQNLAPNIQYF.

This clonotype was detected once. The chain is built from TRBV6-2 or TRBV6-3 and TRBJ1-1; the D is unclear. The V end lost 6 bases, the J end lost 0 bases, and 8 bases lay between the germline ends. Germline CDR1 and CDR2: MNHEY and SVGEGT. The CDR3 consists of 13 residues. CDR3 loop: CASRPKMNTEAFF. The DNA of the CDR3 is TGTGCCAGCAGGCCAAAGATGAACACTGAAGCTTTCTTT.